This T cell receptor (beta chain) is from a study of OX40 agonist ivuxolimab in advanced cancers. Study context: The diagnoses of dose-escalation patients were hepatocellular carcinoma, melanoma, renal cell or head and neck cancer. Treatment received earlier with anti-PD-1, anti-PD-L1 or anti-CTLA-4 agents was allowed, and roughly 40% had some.

The V end was cut by 0 bases, the J end by 6 bases, with 17 bases between. Germline CDR1 is ENHRY and CDR2 is SYGVKD. This CDR3 has 16 amino acids. Assay: immunoSEQ multiplex PCR; the TCRdb copy retains only in-frame clones and omits some. The sample includes about 81,000 clones, 90% to 95% of them seen just once. This TCR was recovered from an adult with an advanced solid tumor such as melanoma, head and neck, liver or kidney cancer. The specimen was CD4+ or CD8+ T cells sorted from blood, collected in a trial of the OX40 agonist ivuxolimab. The V gene is TRBV10-3, the J gene TRBJ1-2; weak D call: TRBD1 (6 bases). The CDR3 loop is CAISESPGGRGDGYTF. As DNA, the CDR3 is TGTGCCATCAGTGAGTCCCCCGGGGGAAGGGGGGATGGCTACACCTTC.